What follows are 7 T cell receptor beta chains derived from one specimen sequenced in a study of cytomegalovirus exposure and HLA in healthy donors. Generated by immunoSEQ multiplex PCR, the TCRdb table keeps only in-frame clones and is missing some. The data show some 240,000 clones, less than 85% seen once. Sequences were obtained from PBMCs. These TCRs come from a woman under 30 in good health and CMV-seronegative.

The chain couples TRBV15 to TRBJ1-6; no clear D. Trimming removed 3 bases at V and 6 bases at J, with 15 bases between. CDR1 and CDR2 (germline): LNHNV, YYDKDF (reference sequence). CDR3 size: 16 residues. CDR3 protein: CATSRSSSYFNSPLHF. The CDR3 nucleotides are TGTGCCACCAGCAGGTCTTCTTCGTATTTTAATTCACCCCTCCACTTT.

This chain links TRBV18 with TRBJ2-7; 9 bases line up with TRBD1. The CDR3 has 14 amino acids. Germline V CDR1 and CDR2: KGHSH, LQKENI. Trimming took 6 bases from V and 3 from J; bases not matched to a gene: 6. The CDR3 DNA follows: TGTGCCAGCTCCCTGGGACAGGGCAACTACGAGCAGTACTTC. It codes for CASSLGQGNYEQYF.

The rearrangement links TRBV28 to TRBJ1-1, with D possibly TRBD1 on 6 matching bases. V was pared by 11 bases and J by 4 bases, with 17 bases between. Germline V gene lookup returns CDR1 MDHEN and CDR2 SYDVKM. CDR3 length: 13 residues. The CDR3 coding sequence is TGTGCCTCCACCACGGGGGCGGGCACTGAAGCTTTCTTT. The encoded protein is CASTTGAGTEAFF. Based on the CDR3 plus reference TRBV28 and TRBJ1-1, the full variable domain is DVKVTQSSRYLVKRTGEKVFLECVQDMDHENMFWYRQDPGLGLRLIYFSYDVKMKEKGDIPEGYSVSREKKERFSLILESASTNQTSMYLCASTTGAGTEAFFGQGTRLTVV.

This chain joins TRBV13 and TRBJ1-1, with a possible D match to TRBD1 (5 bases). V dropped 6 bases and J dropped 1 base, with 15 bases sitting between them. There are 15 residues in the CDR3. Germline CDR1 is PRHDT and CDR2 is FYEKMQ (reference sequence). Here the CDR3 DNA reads TGTGCCAGCAGATATGCCGGGACTTCGAACACTGAAGCTTTCTTT. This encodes CASRYAGTSNTEAFF.

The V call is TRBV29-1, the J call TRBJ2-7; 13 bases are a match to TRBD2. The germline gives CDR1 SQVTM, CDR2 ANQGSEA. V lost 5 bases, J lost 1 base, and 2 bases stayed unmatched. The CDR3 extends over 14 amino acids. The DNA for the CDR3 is TGCAGCGTTAGGACTAGCGGGAGATCCTACGAGCAGTACTTC. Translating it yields CSVRTSGRSYEQYF.

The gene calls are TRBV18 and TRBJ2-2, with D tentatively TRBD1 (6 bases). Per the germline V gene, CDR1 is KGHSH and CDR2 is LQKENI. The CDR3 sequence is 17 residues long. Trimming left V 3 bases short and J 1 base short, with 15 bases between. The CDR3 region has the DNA TGTGCCAGCTCACCTTTCCTCACAGGGAAGAACACCGGGGAGCTGTTTTTT. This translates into CASSPFLTGKNTGELFF.

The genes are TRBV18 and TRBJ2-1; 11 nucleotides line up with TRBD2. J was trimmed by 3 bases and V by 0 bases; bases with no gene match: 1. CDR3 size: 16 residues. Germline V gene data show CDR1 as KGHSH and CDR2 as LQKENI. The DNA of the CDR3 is TGTGCCAGCTCACCACCGCTAGCGGGAGGCTACAATGAGCAGTTCTTC. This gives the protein CASSPPLAGGYNEQFF.